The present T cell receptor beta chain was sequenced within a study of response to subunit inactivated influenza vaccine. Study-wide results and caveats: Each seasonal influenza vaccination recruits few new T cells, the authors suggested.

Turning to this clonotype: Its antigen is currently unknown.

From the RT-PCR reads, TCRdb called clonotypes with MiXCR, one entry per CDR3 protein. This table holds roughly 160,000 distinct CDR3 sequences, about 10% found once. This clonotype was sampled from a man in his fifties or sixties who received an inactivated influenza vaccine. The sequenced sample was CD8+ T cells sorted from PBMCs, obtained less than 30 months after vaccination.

The CDR3 protein is CSVAEYRGSYEQYF. CDR3 sequence (DNA): TGCAGCGTTGCCGAATACAGGGGATCCTACGAGCAGTACTTC. The rearrangement links TRBV29-1 to TRBJ2-7; 7 bases map to TRBD1. This CDR3 comprises 14 residues. Germline trimming cut 4 bases from V and 1 base from J; bases unmatched to any gene: 7. The germline V gene has CDR1 SQVTM and CDR2 ANQGSEA.